This entry describes one TCR beta chain. The data were taken from a study of blood T cell repertoires in COVID-19. Per the original data handling: Amplification of reference gene primers provided the estimated nucleated cell counts. Repertoires were generated with immunoSEQ multiplex PCR, while TCRdb's copy carries only in-frame clones and drops some. V, J and clone size reflect that table, while D and trimming were determined from the DNA. The sample records around 78,000 clones, about 89% being singletons. Germline V lookup: CDR1 SGDLS, CDR2 YYNGEE. With V trimmed by 4 bases and J by 2 bases, 2 bases remained unmatched. The CDR3 spans 15 residues.

The sequenced material came from PBMCs or T cells enriched from blood (not recorded which). This TCR came from a woman between 45 and 60 years old with acute COVID-19. V is TRBV9 and J is TRBJ2-1; 11 bases line up with TRBD1. The CDR3 loop reads CASSRGQGAYNEQFF. The CDR3 DNA reads as TGTGCCAGCAGCCGGGGACAGGGGGCCTACAATGAGCAGTTCTTC.